This T cell receptor beta chain appears in the sequencing data of a study of OX40 agonist ivuxolimab in advanced cancers. Study in general: The mean age was approximately 60 years, ranging from about 20 to 90, with more than 70% of participants male.

Here immunoSEQ multiplex PCR was the method, and the copy in TCRdb shows in-frame clones only, minus some. The data hold fewer than 65,000 clones, with 70% to 90% observed a single time. Trimming took off 0 bases at V and 3 bases at J, with 11 bases between the two ends. The CDR3 has 16 residues. Germline V gene data show CDR1 as ENHRY and CDR2 as SYGVKD. Regarding this clone: Its antigen is unidentified.

The timepoints at which blood was sampled were baseline, cycle 4 day 1, and cycle 7 day 1. Study outcomes and limitations: There were, on average, more expanded clones in CD8+ T cells than in CD4+. Among expanded peripheral T cells, antigen specificity went undetermined.

The TCR comes from an adult with an advanced solid tumor such as melanoma, head and neck, liver or kidney cancer. The sequenced sample was CD4+ or CD8+ T cells sorted from blood, obtained in a trial of the OX40 agonist ivuxolimab. The chain joins TRBV10-3 to TRBJ1-4; TRBD1 is a possible D gene (6 bases). The CDR3 DNA sequence: TGTGCCATCAGTGAGTCGCGACAGGCCTCTAATGAAAAACTGTTTTTT. Translated: CAISESRQASNEKLFF.